The 5 T cell receptor beta chains presented below share a single source sample, sequenced in a study of beta chain features in type 1 diabetes. Expressed TCRB transcripts were sequenced because the isolated RNA had all been reverse transcribed beforehand. Here immunoSEQ multiplex PCR was the method, and the copy in TCRdb shows in-frame clones only, minus some. The table records about 320,000 clones, around 13% of them present only once. Sequencing input: central memory CD4+ T cells from blood. The receptors originated from a man younger than 45 in good health.

The chain couples TRBV7-8 to TRBJ1-2; D is perhaps TRBD1 (5 bases). Trimming shortened V by 7 bases and J by 2 bases, and 17 bases separated the two germline ends. The CDR3 is made up of 15 amino acids. CDR1 and CDR2 from the germline V gene are SGHVS and FQNEAQ. CDR3 residues: CASNIGFGANYGYTF. CDR3 coding DNA: TGTGCCAGCAACATTGGATTTGGGGCCAACTATGGCTACACCTTC.

This clone was counted between two and nine times. The chain joins TRBV19 to TRBJ1-1, with 7 nucleotides matching TRBD1. This CDR3 is 13 amino acids long. CDR1 and CDR2 from the germline V gene are LNHDA and SQIVND (reference sequence). Trimming at V came to 3 bases and at J to 4 bases, leaving 2 bases not matched to a gene. CDR3 bases: TGTGCCAGTAGTATTGGGACAGCCACTGAAGCTTTCTTT. The encoded protein is CASSIGTATEAFF. Filled out from reference TRBV19 and TRBJ1-1, the complete variable domain reads DGGITQSPKYLFRKEGQNVTLSCEQNLNHDAMYWYRQDPGQGLRLIYYSQIVNDFQKGDIAEGYSVSREKKESFPLTVTSAQKNPTAFYLCASSIGTATEAFFGQGTRLTVV.

This clone was seen many times. This chain joins TRBV27 and TRBJ2-7, with 10 nucleotides matching TRBD1. With 4 bases clipped from V and 6 bases from J, the junction kept 6 bases outside the gene matches. This CDR3 comprises 14 residues. CDR1 is MNHEY and CDR2 is SMNVEV in the germline V gene (reference sequence). CDR3 loop: CASSSPGQGSEQYF. CDR3 nucleotides: TGTGCCAGCAGTTCTCCGGGACAGGGGAGCGAGCAGTACTTC.

The V and J genes are TRBV7-2 and TRBJ2-5, with 11 bases aligning to TRBD2. Unmatched junction bases numbered 8, after V lost 5 bases and J lost 3 bases. CDR1 and CDR2 from the germline V gene are SGHTA and FQGNSA. This CDR3 contains 16 residues. The CDR3 is CASSHSSGGRKETQYF. CDR3 coding DNA: TGTGCCAGCAGCCATTCTAGCGGGGGGCGGAAAGAGACCCAGTACTTC.

This clone was detected only a few times. This sequence joins TRBV2 and TRBJ2-4, with TRBD1 identical over 7 bases. Trimming took 6 bases from V and 2 from J; bases not matched to a gene: 10. The CDR3 extends over 16 amino acids. Germline values: CDR1 SNHLY, CDR2 FYNNEI. In DNA, the CDR3 is TGTGCCAGCAGGGCTACAGGGGTAAGAACCAAAAACATTCAGTACTTC. Translation gives CASRATGVRTKNIQYF.